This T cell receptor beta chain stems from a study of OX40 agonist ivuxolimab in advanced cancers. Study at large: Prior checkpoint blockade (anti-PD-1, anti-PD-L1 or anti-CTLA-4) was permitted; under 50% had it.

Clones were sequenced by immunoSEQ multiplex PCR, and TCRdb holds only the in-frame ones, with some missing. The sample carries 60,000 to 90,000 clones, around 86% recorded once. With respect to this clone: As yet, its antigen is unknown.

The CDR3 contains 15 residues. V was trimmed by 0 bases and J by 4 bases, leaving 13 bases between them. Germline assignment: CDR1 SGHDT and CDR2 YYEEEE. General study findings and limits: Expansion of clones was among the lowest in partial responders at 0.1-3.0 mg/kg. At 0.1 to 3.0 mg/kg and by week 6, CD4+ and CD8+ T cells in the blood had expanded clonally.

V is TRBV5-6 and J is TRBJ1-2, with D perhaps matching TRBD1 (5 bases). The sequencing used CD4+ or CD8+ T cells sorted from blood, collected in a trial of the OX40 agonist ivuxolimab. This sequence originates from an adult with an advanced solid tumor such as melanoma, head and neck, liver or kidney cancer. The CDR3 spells CASSLAGGEGYGYTF. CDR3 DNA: TGTGCCAGCAGCTTGGCCGGGGGAGAAGGCTATGGCTACACCTTC. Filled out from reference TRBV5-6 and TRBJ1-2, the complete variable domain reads DAGVTQSPTHLIKTRGQQVTLRCSPKSGHDTVSWYQQALGQGPQFIFQYYEEEERQRGNFPDRFSGHQFPNYSSELNVNALLLGDSALYLCASSLAGGEGYGYTFGSGTRLTVV.